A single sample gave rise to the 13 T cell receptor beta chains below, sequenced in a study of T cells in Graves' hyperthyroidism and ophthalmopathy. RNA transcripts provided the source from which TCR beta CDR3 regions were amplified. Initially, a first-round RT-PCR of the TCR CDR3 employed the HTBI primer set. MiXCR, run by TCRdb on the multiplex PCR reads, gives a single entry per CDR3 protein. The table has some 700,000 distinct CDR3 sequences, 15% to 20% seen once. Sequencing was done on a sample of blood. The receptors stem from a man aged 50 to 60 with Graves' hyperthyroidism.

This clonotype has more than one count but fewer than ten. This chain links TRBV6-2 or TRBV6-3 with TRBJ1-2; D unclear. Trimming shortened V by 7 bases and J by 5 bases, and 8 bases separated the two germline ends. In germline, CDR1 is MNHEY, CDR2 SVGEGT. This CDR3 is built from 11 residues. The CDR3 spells CASMASYGYTF. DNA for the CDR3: TGTGCCAGCATGGCATCGTATGGCTACACCTTC.

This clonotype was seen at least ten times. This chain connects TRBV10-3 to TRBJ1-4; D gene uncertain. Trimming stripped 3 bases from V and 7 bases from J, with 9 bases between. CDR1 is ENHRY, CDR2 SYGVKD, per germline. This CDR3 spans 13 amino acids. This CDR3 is CAISESLPEKLFF. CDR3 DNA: TGTGCCATCAGTGAAAGCTTACCTGAAAAACTGTTTTTT.

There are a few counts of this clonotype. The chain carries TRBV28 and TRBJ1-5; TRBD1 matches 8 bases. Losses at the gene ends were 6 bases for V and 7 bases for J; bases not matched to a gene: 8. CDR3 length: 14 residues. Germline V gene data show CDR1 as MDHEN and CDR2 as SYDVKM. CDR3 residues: CASRMTGAGQPQHF. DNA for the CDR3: TGTGCCAGCAGGATGACAGGGGCGGGACAGCCCCAGCATTTT.

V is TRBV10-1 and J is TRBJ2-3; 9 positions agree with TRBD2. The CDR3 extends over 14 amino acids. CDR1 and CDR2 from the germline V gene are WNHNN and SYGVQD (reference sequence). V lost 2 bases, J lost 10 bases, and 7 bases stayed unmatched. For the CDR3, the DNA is TGCGCCAGCAGTGAGCCGGGTAGCGGGAGTGCGCAGTATTTT. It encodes CASSEPGSGSAQYF.

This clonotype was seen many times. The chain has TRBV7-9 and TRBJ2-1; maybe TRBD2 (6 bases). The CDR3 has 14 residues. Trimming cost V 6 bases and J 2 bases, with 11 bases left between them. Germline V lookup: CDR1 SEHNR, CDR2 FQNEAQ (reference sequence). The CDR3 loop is CASRPTGAYNEQFF. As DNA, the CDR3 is TGTGCCAGCAGGCCTACGGGAGCCTACAATGAGCAGTTCTTC.

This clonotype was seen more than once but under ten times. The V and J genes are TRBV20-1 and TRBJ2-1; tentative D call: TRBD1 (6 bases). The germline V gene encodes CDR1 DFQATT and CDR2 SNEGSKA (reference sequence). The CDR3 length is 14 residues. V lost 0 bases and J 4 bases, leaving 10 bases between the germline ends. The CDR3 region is CSAREGGLYNEQFF. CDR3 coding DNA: TGCAGTGCTAGAGAAGGGGGTCTTTACAATGAGCAGTTCTTC.

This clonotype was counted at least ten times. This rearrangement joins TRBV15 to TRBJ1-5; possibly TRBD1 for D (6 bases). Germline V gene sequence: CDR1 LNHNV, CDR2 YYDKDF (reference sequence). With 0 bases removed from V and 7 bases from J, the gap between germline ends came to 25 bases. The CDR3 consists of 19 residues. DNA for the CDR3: TGTGCCACCAGCAGAGATTCCCATACAAGGACAGTCTTAGGCCAGCCCCAGCATTTT. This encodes CATSRDSHTRTVLGQPQHF.

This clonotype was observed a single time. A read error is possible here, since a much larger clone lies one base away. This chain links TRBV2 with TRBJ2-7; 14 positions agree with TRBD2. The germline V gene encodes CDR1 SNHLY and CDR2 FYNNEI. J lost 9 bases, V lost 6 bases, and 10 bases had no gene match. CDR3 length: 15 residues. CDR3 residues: CASSWGLAGADGQYF. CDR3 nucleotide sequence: TGTGCCAGCAGCTGGGGACTAGCGGGAGCGGACGGGCAGTACTTC.

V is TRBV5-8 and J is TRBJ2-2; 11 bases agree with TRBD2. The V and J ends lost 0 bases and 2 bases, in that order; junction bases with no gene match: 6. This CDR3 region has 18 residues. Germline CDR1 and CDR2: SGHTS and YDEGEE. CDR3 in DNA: TGTGCCAGCAGCTTGGGGCTAGCGGGAGGAACTAACACCGGGGAGCTGTTTTTT. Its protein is CASSLGLAGGTNTGELFF.

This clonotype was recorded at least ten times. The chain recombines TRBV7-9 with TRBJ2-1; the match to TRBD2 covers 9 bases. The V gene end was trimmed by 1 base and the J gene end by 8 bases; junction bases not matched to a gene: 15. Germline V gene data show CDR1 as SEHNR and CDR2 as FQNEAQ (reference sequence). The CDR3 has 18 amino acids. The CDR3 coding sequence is TGTGCCAGCAGCTTAGGCCCTGGTGTAGCGGGAGCATCGGATGAGCAGTTCTTC. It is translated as CASSLGPGVAGASDEQFF. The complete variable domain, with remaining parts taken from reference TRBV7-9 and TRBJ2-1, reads DTGVSQNPRHKITKRGQNVTFRCDPISEHNRLYWYRQTLGQGPEFLTYFQNEAQLEKSRLLSDRFSAERPKGSFSTLEIQRTEQGDSAMYLCASSLGPGVAGASDEQFFGPGTRLTVL.

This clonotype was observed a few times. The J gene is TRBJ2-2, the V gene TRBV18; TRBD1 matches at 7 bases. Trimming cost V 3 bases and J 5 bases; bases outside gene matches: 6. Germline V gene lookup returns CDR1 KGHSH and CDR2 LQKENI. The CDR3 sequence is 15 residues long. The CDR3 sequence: CASSPTGELTGELFF. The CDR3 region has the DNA TGTGCCAGCTCACCTACAGGGGAGTTAACCGGGGAGCTGTTTTTT.

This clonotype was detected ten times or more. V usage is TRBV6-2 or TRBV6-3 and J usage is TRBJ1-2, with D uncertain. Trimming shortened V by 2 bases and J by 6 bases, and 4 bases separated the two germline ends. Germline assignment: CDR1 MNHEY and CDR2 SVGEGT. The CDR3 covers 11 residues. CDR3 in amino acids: CASSYSHGYTF. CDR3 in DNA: TGTGCCAGCAGTTACAGCCATGGCTACACCTTC.

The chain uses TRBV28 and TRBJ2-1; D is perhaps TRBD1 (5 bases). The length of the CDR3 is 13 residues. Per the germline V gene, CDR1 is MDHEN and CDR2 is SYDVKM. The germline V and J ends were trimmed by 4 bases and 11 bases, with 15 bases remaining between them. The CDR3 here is CASSYPQMGQQFF. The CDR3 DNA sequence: TGTGCCAGCAGTTACCCCCAGATGGGGCAGCAGTTCTTC.